This record concerns one T cell receptor (beta chain) sequence. The data were obtained in a study of technical replicates of blood from a few donors. V gave up 3 bases and J gave up 4 bases, with 4 bases separating them. CDR3 length equals 11 residues. Germline assignment: CDR1 WSHSY and CDR2 SAAADI. Assay: immunoSEQ multiplex PCR; the TCRdb copy retains only in-frame clones and omits some. The sample carries about 88,000 clones, roughly 94% recorded once. The sequence was obtained from a human donor in good health. This sequence joins TRBV10-2 and TRBJ2-7; D call uncertain. Specimen: T cells isolated from PBMCs. The CDR3 bases are TGCGCCAGCAGTGACCCGTACGAGCAGTACTTC. This gives the protein CASSDPYEQYF.